The 18 T cell receptor beta chains below all came from one sample that was sequenced in a study of blood T cell repertoires in COVID-19 (dated by TCRdb to the early 2020s). Libraries were constructed by the immunoSEQ multiplex PCR assay. Entries here come from immuneACCESS through TCRdb and include only in-frame sequences with V and J called. Some clones fail to appear in such tables; in the studies checked, an unresolved V gene covers under half of the shortfall, and the cause of the remainder is unknown. Counted in this sample were some 240,000 clones; approximately 85% of them appeared once. 9.5% to 15% of the sample is taken by the ten largest. The sequenced sample consisted of peripheral blood. The receptors shown here come from a woman aged 55-69 years with active or convalescent COVID-19.

This clone was recorded a few times. The sample contains more than one DNA sequence encoding this CDR3. The chain is built from TRBV19 and TRBJ1-2; TRBD1 might be the D (6 bases). CDR3 size: 13 residues. Germline CDR1 LNHDA, CDR2 SQIVND (reference sequence). Trimming stripped 5 bases from V and 2 bases from J, with 9 bases between. CDR3 DNA: TGTGCCAGTAGTCCCACAGGGAACTATGGCTACACCTTC. It codes for CASSPTGNYGYTF.

The V call is TRBV3-1 (or the pseudogene TRBV3-2), the J call TRBJ2-1; maybe TRBD2 (6 bases). Trimming removed 4 bases at V and 4 bases at J, with 14 bases between. Germline-derived CDR1 and CDR2 are LGHDT and YNNKEL (reference sequence). This CDR3 spans 15 amino acids. The CDR3 DNA reads as TGTGCCAGCAGCCCTTCCTTTAGCGGTTACAATGAGCAGTTCTTC. Protein: CASSPSFSGYNEQFF.

There are many counts of this clone. Other DNA sequences in the sample encode the same CDR3. This chain joins TRBV14 and TRBJ1-1, with TRBD1 matching over 7 bases. V shed 4 bases, J shed 4 bases, and the junction held 6 bases outside the gene matches. Germline lookup yields CDR1 SGHDN and CDR2 FVKESK. This CDR3 has 14 residues. The CDR3 loop is CASSPSSGGTEAFF. As DNA, the CDR3 is TGTGCCAGCAGCCCCTCCTCAGGGGGCACTGAAGCTTTCTTT.

V usage is TRBV12-5 and J usage is TRBJ1-2; D unresolved. The CDR3 is 12 amino acids. Trimming stripped 8 bases from V and 8 bases from J, with 15 bases between. From germline, CDR1 is LGHNT and CDR2 FRNRAP. Here the CDR3 reads CASTPGVRGYTF. CDR3 coding DNA: TGTGCTAGTACCCCCGGGGTTCGCGGCTACACCTTC. The whole variable domain, filled in from reference TRBV12-5 and TRBJ1-2, reads DARVTQTPRHKVTEMGQEVTMRCQPILGHNTVFWYRQTMMQGLELLAYFRNRAPLDDSGMPKDRFSAEMPDATLATLKIQPSEPRDSAVYFCASTPGVRGYTFGSGTRLTVV.

The rearrangement links TRBV4-1 to TRBJ1-2; 12 bases map to TRBD1. This CDR3 contains 17 residues. In germline, CDR1 is MGHRA, CDR2 YSYEKL. The V and J ends lost 0 bases and 4 bases, in that order; junction bases with no gene match: 6. The DNA of the CDR3 is TGCGCCAGCAGCCAAGATCGGGGGACAGGGGGCTTCTATGGCTACACCTTC. The encoded protein is CASSQDRGTGGFYGYTF.

This sequence joins TRBV19 and TRBJ2-7; D perhaps matches TRBD2 (5 bases). V was trimmed by 2 bases and J by 6 bases, leaving 11 bases between them. The germline CDR1 and CDR2 sequences are LNHDA and SQIVND (reference sequence). This CDR3 is built from 13 residues. This CDR3 reads CASSITARGEQYF. CDR3 coding DNA: TGTGCCAGTAGTATAACAGCTCGGGGCGAGCAGTACTTC.

The rearrangement joins TRBV5-6 to TRBJ2-7; D gene uncertain. The CDR3 extends over 14 amino acids. Germline V gene sequence: CDR1 SGHDT, CDR2 YYEEEE. V lost 0 bases to trimming and J lost 0 bases, with 7 bases between them. CDR3 residues: CASSLGSSSYEQYF. The CDR3 DNA follows: TGTGCCAGCAGCTTGGGATCTAGCTCCTACGAGCAGTACTTC.

CDR3 DNA sequence: TGTGCCAGCAGTTGGGCAGATTATGGCTACACCTTC. Translation gives CASSWADYGYTF. The chain is built from TRBV12-3 or TRBV12-4 and TRBJ1-2; D not certain. CDR3 size: 12 residues. Trimming cost V 4 bases and J 5 bases, with 8 bases left between them.

The V gene is TRBV9, the J gene TRBJ1-2; 7 nucleotides match TRBD1. The CDR3 contains 15 residues. V shed 0 bases, J shed 4 bases, and the junction held 6 bases outside the gene matches. Germline V gene lookup returns CDR1 SGDLS and CDR2 YYNGEE. The CDR3 reads CASSVELRGTYGYTF. The CDR3 DNA sequence: TGTGCCAGCAGCGTAGAACTCAGGGGGACCTATGGCTACACCTTC. Combining the CDR3 with reference TRBV9 and TRBJ1-2 gives the whole variable domain DSGVTQTPKHLITATGQRVTLRCSPRSGDLSVYWYQQSLDQGLQFLIQYYNGEERAKGNILERFSAQQFPDLHSELNLSSLELGDSALYFCASSVELRGTYGYTFGSGTRLTVV.

V and J are TRBV5-4 and TRBJ2-7; 13 bases match TRBD2. Germline trimming cut 3 bases from V and 2 bases from J; bases unmatched to any gene: 2. From germline, CDR1 is SGHNT and CDR2 YYREEE (reference sequence). The length of the CDR3 is 15 residues. In DNA form, the CDR3 reads TGTGCCAGCAGCTCACTAGCGGGGGGGCCCTACGAGCAGTACTTC. Translation gives CASSSLAGGPYEQYF.

The rearrangement joins TRBV12-3 or TRBV12-4 to TRBJ1-4; possibly TRBD1 for D (5 bases). The V end was cut by 4 bases, the J end by 8 bases, with 11 bases between. CDR3 length equals 13 residues. The CDR3 sequence: CASSWGGGEKLFF. The CDR3 DNA reads TGTGCCAGCAGTTGGGGGGGTGGCGAAAAACTGTTTTTT.

A remark on this clone: Other nucleotide sequences from this sample produce the same CDR3. This sequence joins TRBV18 and TRBJ1-5; TRBD1 matches 7 bases. Trimming took 3 bases from V and 3 from J; bases not matched to a gene: 2. Germline V gene lookup returns CDR1 KGHSH and CDR2 LQKENI. CDR3 size: 14 residues. DNA of the CDR3: TGTGCCAGCTCACCGGGACAGAACAATCAGCCCCAGCATTTT. It encodes CASSPGQNNQPQHF.

This clone came up a few times. The chain uses TRBV6-5 and TRBJ1-4, with a weak D call TRBD1 (6 bases). Trimming removed 0 bases from V and 5 bases from J, with 13 bases in between. This CDR3 is 16 amino acids long. Germline CDR1 and CDR2: MNHEY and SVGAGI. In DNA form, the CDR3 reads TGTGCCAGCAGTTACTCAACAGGGATAGGGAATGAAAAACTGTTTTTT. This gives the protein CASSYSTGIGNEKLFF.

The gene calls are TRBV27 and TRBJ1-5; 9 bases match TRBD1. The trim removed 6 bases at V and 6 bases at J, leaving 3 bases unmatched. Germline V gene data show CDR1 as MNHEY and CDR2 as SMNVEV (reference sequence). This CDR3 region has 13 residues. The CDR3 is CASSRTGVQPQHF. CDR3 nucleotides: TGTGCCAGCAGCAGGACAGGGGTTCAGCCCCAGCATTTT.

The chain joins TRBV19 to TRBJ1-1, with 7 positions matching TRBD1. V was clipped by 7 bases and J by 2 bases; unmatched bases: 7. This CDR3 has 14 amino acids. The V gene's germline CDR1 is LNHDA and CDR2 SQIVND (reference sequence). The CDR3 loop reads CASTVTGANTEAFF. DNA of the CDR3: TGTGCCAGTACGGTAACAGGGGCTAACACTGAAGCTTTCTTT.

This clone was seen a single time. The chain employs TRBV15 and TRBJ2-2; D perhaps matches TRBD1 (6 bases). Trimming removed 5 bases at V and 6 bases at J, with 16 bases between. Germline CDR1 and CDR2: LNHNV and YYDKDF (reference sequence). The CDR3 is made up of 15 amino acids. CDR3: CATSHTGFGAGELFF. The DNA for the CDR3 is TGTGCCACCAGCCATACAGGGTTCGGAGCCGGGGAGCTGTTTTTT.

The J gene is TRBJ2-3, the V gene TRBV19, with D perhaps TRBD2 (6 bases). Germline values: CDR1 LNHDA, CDR2 SQIVND (reference sequence). The length of the CDR3 is 13 residues. The V and J ends lost 10 bases and 2 bases respectively, with 13 bases between them. The CDR3 loop is CATVSGDTDTQYF. The CDR3 bases are TGTGCCACCGTATCGGGGGACACAGATACGCAGTATTTT. The full variable domain, with the rest looked up from reference TRBV19 and TRBJ2-3, is DGGITQSPKYLFRKEGQNVTLSCEQNLNHDAMYWYRQDPGQGLRLIYYSQIVNDFQKGDIAEGYSVSREKKESFPLTVTSAQKNPTAFYLCATVSGDTDTQYFGPGTRLTVL.

This chain links TRBV19 with TRBJ1-4; D is possibly TRBD1 (5 bases). This CDR3 has 11 residues. Germline V gives CDR1 LNHDA, CDR2 SQIVND (reference sequence). Trimming shortened V by 7 bases and J by 8 bases, and 8 bases separated the two germline ends. The CDR3 DNA reads TGTGCCAGTACCCCAGGGGAAAAACTGTTTTTT. Encoded protein: CASTPGEKLFF.